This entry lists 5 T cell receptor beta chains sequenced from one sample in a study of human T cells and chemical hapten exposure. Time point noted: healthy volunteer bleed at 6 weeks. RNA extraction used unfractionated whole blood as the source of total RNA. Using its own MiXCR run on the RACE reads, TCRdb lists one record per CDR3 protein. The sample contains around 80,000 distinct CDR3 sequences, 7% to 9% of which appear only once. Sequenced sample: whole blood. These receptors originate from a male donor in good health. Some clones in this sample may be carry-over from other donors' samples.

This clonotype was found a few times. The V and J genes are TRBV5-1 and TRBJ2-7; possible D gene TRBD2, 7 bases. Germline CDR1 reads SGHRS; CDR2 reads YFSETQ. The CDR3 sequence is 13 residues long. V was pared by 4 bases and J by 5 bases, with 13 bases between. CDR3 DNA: TGCGCCAGCAGCCTGGGGGGGGCTGACGAGCAGTACTTC. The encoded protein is CASSLGGADEQYF.

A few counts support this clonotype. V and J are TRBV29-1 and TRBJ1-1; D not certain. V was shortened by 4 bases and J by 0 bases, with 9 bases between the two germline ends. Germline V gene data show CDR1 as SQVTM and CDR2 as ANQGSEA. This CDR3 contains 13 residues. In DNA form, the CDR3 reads TGCAGCGTTGGGTATATCATGAACACTGAAGCTTTCTTT. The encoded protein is CSVGYIMNTEAFF. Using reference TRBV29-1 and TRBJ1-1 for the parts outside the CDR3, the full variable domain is SAVISQKPSRDICQRGTSLTIQCQVDSQVTMMFWYRQQPGQSLTLIATANQGSEATYESGFVIDKFPISRPNLTFSTLTVSNMSPEDSSIYLCSVGYIMNTEAFFGQGTRLTVV.

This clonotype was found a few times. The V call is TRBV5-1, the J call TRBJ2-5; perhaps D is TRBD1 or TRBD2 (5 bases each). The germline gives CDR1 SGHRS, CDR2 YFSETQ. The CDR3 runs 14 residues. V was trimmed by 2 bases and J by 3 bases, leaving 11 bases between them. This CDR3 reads CASSFDRGKETQYF. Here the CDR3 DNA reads TGCGCCAGCAGCTTCGACAGAGGGAAAGAGACCCAGTACTTC. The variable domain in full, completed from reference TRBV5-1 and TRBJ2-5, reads KAGVTQTPRYLIKTRGQQVTLSCSPISGHRSVSWYQQTPGQGLQFLFEYFSETQRNKGNFPGRFSGRQFSNSRSEMNVSTLELGDSALYLCASSFDRGKETQYFGPGTRLLVL.

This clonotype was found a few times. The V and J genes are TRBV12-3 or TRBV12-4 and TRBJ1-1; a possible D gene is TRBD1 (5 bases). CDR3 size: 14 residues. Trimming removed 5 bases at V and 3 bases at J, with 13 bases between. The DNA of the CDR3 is TGTGCCAGCAGTGGGGGGTTGAGGGACACTGAAGCTTTCTTT. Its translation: CASSGGLRDTEAFF.

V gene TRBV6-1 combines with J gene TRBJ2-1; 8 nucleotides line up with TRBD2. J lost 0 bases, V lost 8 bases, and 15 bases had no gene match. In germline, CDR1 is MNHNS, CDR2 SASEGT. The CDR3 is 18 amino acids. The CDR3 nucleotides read TGTGCCAGCTCCCACCCGGGGGGGGGGATTAGCTCCTACAATGAGCAGTTCTTC. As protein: CASSHPGGGISSYNEQFF.